This entry describes one T cell receptor beta chain. Its antigen is undetermined. Sample time point: persistent/refractory GD, antithyroid drugs over 5 years with positive TRAb. The TCR library was made from RNA extracted from PBMCs. It was an endocrinology department in Xi'an, China, that provided the patients. This entry is derived from a study of regulatory T cells in long-lasting Graves disease. Across the study: The criterion for persistent Graves' disease was over 5 years of antithyroid drugs with positive TSH receptor antibodies. Study-wide points: Persistent disease was associated with favored TRBV28 usage and with favored use of TRBJ1-2 and TRBJ2-5.

The germline CDR1 and CDR2 sequences are MDHEN and SYDVKM. The V gene end was trimmed by 6 bases and the J gene end by 7 bases; junction bases not matched to a gene: 11. This CDR3 has 15 amino acids. According to the study, TCR beta libraries were built with iRepertoire HTBI primers and CDR3-region Arm-PCR. Authors' analysis steps: Sequenced samples collectively carried 60 to 75 TRBV and 14 TRBJ segments. TCRdb processed the multiplex PCR reads anew with MiXCR; each CDR3 protein has one entry. TCRdb, not the authors, supplied the V and J calls. This table has 450,000 or so distinct CDR3 sequences, about a fifth appearing once.

The clonotype was recovered from a female donor with Graves disease. This material consisted of peripheral blood mononuclear cells (PBMCs), taken when the disease was refractory, from a patient treated with antithyroid drugs. This rearrangement joins TRBV28 to TRBJ2-1; TRBD2 agrees at 8 bases. CDR3 protein: CASSEPGLGENEQFF. Here the CDR3 DNA reads TGTGCCAGCAGCGAACCGGGACTAGGGGAGAATGAGCAGTTCTTC.